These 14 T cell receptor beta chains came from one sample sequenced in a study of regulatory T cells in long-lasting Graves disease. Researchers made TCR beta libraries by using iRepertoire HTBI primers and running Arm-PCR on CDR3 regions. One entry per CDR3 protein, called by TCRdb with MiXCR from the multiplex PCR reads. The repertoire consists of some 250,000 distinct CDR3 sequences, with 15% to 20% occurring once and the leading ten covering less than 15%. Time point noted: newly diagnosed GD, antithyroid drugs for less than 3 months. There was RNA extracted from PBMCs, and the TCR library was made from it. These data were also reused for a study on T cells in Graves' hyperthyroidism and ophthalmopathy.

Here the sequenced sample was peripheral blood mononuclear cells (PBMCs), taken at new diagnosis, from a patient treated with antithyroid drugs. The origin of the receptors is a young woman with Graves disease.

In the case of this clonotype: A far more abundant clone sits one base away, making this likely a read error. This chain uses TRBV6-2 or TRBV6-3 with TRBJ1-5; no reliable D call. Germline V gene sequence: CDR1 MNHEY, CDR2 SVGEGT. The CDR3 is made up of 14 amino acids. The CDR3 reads CVSSVGGSNQPQHF. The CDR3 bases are TGTGTCAGCTCGGTAGGCGGTAGCAATCAGCCCCAGCATTTT.

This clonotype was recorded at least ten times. CDR3 sequence reads: CASSRPRTGGEKLFF. CDR3 nucleotide sequence: TGTGCCAGCAGTCGCCCCAGGACAGGGGGCGAAAAACTGTTTTTT. The V and J genes are TRBV12-3 or TRBV12-4 and TRBJ1-4; 11 bases fit TRBD1. With 5 bases clipped from V and 8 bases from J, the junction kept 7 bases outside the gene matches. This CDR3 spans 15 amino acids.

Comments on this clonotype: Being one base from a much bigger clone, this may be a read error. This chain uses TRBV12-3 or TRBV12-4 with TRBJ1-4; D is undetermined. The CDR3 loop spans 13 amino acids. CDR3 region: CASATDSNEKLLF. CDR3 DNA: TGTGCCAGCGCCACCGATTCTAATGAAAAACTGCTTTTT.

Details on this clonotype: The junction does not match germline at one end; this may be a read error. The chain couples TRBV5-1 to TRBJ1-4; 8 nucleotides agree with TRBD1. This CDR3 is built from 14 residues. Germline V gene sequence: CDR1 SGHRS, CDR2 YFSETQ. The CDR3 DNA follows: TGTGCCAGCAGCGCGGACAGGGAACTTGGAAAACTGTTTTTT. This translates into CASSADRELGKLFF. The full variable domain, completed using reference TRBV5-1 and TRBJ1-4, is KAGVTQTPRYLIKTRGQQVTLSCSPISGHRSVSWYQQTPGQGLQFLFEYFSETQRNKGNFPGRFSGRQFSNSRSEMNVSTLELGDSALYLCASSADRELGKLFFGSGTQLSVL.

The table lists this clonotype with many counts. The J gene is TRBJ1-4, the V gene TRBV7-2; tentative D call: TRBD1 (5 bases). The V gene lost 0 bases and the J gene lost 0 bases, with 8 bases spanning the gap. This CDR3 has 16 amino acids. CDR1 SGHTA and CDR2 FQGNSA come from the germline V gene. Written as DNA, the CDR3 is TGTGCCAGCAGCTTAGCTTGGGGGGCAACTAATGAAAAACTGTTTTTT. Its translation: CASSLAWGATNEKLFF.

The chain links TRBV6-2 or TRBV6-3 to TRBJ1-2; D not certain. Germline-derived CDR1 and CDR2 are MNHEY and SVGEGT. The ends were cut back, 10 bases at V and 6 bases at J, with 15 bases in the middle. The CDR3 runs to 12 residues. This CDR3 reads CATASGRHGYTF. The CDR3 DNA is TGTGCCACAGCCTCTGGCCGGCATGGCTACACCTTC.

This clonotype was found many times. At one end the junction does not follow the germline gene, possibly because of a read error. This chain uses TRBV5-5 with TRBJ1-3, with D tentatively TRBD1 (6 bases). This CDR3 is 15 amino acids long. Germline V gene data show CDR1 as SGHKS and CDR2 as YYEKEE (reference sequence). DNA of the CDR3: TGCGCCAGCAGCTCCACAGGGAACTCTGGAAACACCATATATTTT. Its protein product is CASSSTGNSGNTIYF.

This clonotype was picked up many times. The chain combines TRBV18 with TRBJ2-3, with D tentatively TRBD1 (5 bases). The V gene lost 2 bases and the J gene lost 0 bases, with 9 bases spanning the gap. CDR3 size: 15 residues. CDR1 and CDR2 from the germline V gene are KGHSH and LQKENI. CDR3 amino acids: CASSPVDSSTDTQYF. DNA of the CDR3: TGTGCCAGCTCACCAGTCGACAGTAGCACAGATACGCAGTATTTT.

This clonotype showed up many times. CDR3 sequence: CASSPRQPDTEAFF. The CDR3 DNA sequence: TGTGCCAGCAGCCCACGACAGCCTGACACTGAAGCTTTCTTT. The genes are TRBV3-1 and TRBJ1-1, with D maybe TRBD1 (5 bases). Germline CDR1 and CDR2: LGHDT and YNNKEL (reference sequence). The V end lost 4 bases, the J end lost 3 bases, and 12 bases lay between the germline ends. This CDR3 has 14 amino acids.

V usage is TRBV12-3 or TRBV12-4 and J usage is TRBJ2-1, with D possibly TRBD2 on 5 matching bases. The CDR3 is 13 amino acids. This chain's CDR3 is CVPSRPEYNEQFF. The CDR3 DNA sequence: TGTGTCCCTAGCAGGCCAGAATACAATGAGCAGTTCTTC.

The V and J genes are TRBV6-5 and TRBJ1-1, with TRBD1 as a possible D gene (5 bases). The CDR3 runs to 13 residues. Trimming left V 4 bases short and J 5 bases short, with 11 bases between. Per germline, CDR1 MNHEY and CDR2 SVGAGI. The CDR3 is CASSSTAWTEAFF. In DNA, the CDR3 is TGTGCCAGCAGTTCGACAGCCTGGACTGAAGCTTTCTTT.

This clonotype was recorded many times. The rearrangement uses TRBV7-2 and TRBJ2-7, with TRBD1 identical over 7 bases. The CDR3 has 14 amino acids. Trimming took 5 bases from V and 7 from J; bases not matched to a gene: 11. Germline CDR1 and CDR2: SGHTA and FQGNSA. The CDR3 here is CASSAYRGSDEQYF. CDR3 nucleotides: TGTGCCAGCAGCGCTTACAGGGGATCTGATGAGCAGTACTTC.

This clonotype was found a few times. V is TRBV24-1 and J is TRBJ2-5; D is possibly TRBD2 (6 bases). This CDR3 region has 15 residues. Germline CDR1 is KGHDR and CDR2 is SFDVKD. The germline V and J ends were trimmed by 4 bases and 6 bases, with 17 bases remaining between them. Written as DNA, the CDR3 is TGTGCCACCAGTGACCTCTTACGGGGGAGGAAGACCCAGTACTTC. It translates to CATSDLLRGRKTQYF.

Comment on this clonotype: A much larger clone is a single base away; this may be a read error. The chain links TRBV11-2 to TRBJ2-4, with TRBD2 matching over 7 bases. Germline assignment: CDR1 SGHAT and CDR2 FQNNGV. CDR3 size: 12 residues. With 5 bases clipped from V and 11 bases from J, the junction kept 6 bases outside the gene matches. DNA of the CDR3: TGTGCCAGCAGCCCGGGGACTAAGGTTCAGTACTTC. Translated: CASSPGTKVQYF.